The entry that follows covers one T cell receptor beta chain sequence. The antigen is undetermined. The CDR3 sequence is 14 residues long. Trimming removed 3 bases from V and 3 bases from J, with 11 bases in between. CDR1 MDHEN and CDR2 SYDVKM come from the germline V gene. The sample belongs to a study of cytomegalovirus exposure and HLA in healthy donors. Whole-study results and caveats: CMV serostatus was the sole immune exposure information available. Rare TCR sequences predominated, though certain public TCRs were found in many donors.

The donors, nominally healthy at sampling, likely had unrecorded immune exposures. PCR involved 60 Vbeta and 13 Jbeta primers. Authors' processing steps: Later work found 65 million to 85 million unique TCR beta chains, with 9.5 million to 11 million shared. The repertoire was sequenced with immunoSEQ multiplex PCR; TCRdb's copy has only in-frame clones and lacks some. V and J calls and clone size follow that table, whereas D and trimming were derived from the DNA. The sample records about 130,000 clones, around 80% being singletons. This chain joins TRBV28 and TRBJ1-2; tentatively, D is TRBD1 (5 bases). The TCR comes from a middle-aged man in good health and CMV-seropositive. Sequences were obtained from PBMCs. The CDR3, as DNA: TGTGCCAGCAGTTTGTCGACAGTGCACTATGGCTACACCTTC. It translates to CASSLSTVHYGYTF.